These T cell receptor beta chains were read from a single sample in a study of blood T cell repertoires in COVID-19. Data came from immunoSEQ multiplex PCR; TCRdb stores just in-frame clones and leaves some out. The repertoire consists of under 350,000 clones, with roughly 86% occurring once and the leading ten covering 1.5% to 2%. The sequenced sample consisted of peripheral blood. Source of these receptors: a young woman with COVID-19, enrolled during active disease. The CDR3 runs from the conserved cysteine through the conserved F or W. The D gene is left open where the match is weak. Expanded clones are given a class, and other clones once, few, many or no size at all.

d_call clone_size j_call v_call cdr3_nt cdr3_aa
- - TRBJ1-1 TRBV9 TGTGCCAGCAGCGGAGCCCCGGAGGGCGCCACTGAAGCTTTCTTT CASSGAPEGATEAFF
- - TRBJ2-5 TRBV7-7 TGTGCTAGCAGCTTAGGGTCTAGGGAGACCCAGTACTTC CASSLGSRETQYF
TRBD1 - TRBJ1-2 TRBV12-3/TRBV12-4 TGTGCCAGCAGTCCGGGACAGATCTATGGCTACACCTTC CASSPGQIYGYTF
- - TRBJ2-2 TRBV10-3 TGTGCCATCAGTCTAGCGACCGGGGAGCTGTTTTTT CAISLATGELFF
TRBD2 few TRBJ2-1 TRBV27 TGTGCCAGCAGTTTTACGGTACTAGCGGGGGCGGCTGACAATGAGCAGTTCTTC CASSFTVLAGAADNEQFF
TRBD2 - TRBJ2-3 TRBV27 TGTGCCAGCAGCCTGGCGGGGGGAGCAGATACGCAGTATTTT CASSLAGGADTQYF
TRBD1 - TRBJ2-7 TRBV6-5 TGTGCTAGCAGAACCGGGACAGGGGGATCCTACGAGCAGTACTTC CASRTGTGGSYEQYF
TRBD1 - TRBJ1-4 TRBV7-9 TGTGCCAGCAGTCACCCGACCGGGACAGGGTCTGAAAAACTGTTTTTT CASSHPTGTGSEKLFF
TRBD2 - TRBJ2-1 TRBV20-1 TGCAGTGCTAGTAATAGCGGGGGACCTTACAATGAGCAGTTCTTC CSASNSGGPYNEQFF
- - TRBJ1-1 TRBV3-1/TRBV3-2 TGTGCCAGCAGCCGCTGGGGGGTTCAGGCTGAAGCTTTCTTT CASSRWGVQAEAFF
- - TRBJ1-1 TRBV5-6 TGTGCCAGCAGCTTGAGAGGGACAAGGAACACTGAAGCTTTCTTT CASSLRGTRNTEAFF
TRBD1 - TRBJ1-6 TRBV6-6 TGTGCCAGCAGTCCCCGACAGGGTTCGGCACCCCTCCACTTT CASSPRQGSAPLHF
- - TRBJ2-1 TRBV2 TGTGCCAGCAGGAGGGATTCGGGGGTTGCCTACAATGAGCAGTTCTTC CASRRDSGVAYNEQFF
- - TRBJ2-2 TRBV7-9 TGTGCCAGCAGCTTAACCTTCCAGGGCCGAACCGGGGAGCTGTTTTTT CASSLTFQGRTGELFF
TRBD2 - TRBJ2-3 TRBV2 TGTGCCAGCATCGGAGCGGGGGACCGGAATACGCAGTATTTT CASIGAGDRNTQYF
- - TRBJ2-3 TRBV7-9 TGTGCCAGCAGCTTTAGTCAGGGAATGGGCACAGATACGCAGTATTTT CASSFSQGMGTDTQYF
- - TRBJ2-2 TRBV19 TGTGCCAGTAAATCTAGAGCGAACACCGGGGAGCTGTTTTTT CASKSRANTGELFF
TRBD2 - TRBJ2-5 TRBV5-1 TGCGCCAGCAGCTCTGGACCGGGGGGAGAGACCCAGTACTTC CASSSGPGGETQYF
- - TRBJ1-1 TRBV19 TGTGCCAGTACCCAAAAAGGACAGATGAACACTGAAGCTTTCTTT CASTQKGQMNTEAFF
TRBD1 once TRBJ2-7 TRBV18 TGTGCCAGCTCACCACCAGGGACAGGGGTCCTCTACGAGCAGTACTTC CASSPPGTGVLYEQYF
- - TRBJ1-1 TRBV6-5 TGTGCCAGCAACCCGGACAGTATGAACACTGAAGCTTTCTTT CASNPDSMNTEAFF
- - TRBJ2-2 TRBV3-1/TRBV3-2 TGTGCCAGCAGCCAAGTTTGGGGGACAAAGAACACCGGGGAGCTGTTTTTT CASSQVWGTKNTGELFF
TRBD2 - TRBJ2-3 TRBV7-2 TGTGCCACCAACCGCCAGCGGGGGACAGATACGCAGTATTTT CATNRQRGTDTQYF
- - TRBJ2-5 TRBV7-2 TGTGCCAGCAGCTTTGCGAGGGGGGGCCAAGAGACCCAGTACTTC CASSFARGGQETQYF
TRBD1 once TRBJ2-5 TRBV28 TGTGCCAGCAGGAAGTCCGGGACAGTACAAGAGACCCAGTACTTC CASRKSGTVQETQYF
TRBD1 - TRBJ2-1 TRBV7-9 TGTGCCAGCAGCTGGCGGGACAGGTCGTTTGAGCAGTTCTTC CASSWRDRSFEQFF
TRBD2 - TRBJ2-3 TRBV5-1 TGCGCCAGCAGCCCCGGGGGGGCCGGCACAGATACGCAGTATTTT CASSPGGAGTDTQYF
- - TRBJ1-1 TRBV2 TGTGCCAGCAGTCGGTCGAACACTGAAGCTTTCTTT CASSRSNTEAFF
- - TRBJ1-1 TRBV5-1 TGCGCCAGCAGCTTGGGGGCCCTCAGGGAAAACACTGAAGCTTTCTTT CASSLGALRENTEAFF
- - TRBJ1-2 TRBV14 TGTGCCAGCAGCCAAGGATTGGTCAAGGGGAAATATGGCTACACCTTC CASSQGLVKGKYGYTF
- - TRBJ2-7 TRBV4-3 TGCGCCAGCAGCCAAGATACCGGCAGGAGGTCCTTCTTC CASSQDTGRRSFF
TRBD1 - TRBJ1-2 TRBV27 TGTGCCAGCAGCCGAGGGACAGGGGGTTTTTTGTATGGCTACACCTTC CASSRGTGGFLYGYTF
- - TRBJ1-1 TRBV7-2 TGTGCCAGCAGCCTATTCACTGAAGCTTTCTTT CASSLFTEAFF
TRBD1 - TRBJ1-2 TRBV19 TGTGCCAGTAGTAGAAGACAGGGGGCGGGTGGCTACACCTTC CASSRRQGAGGYTF
- - TRBJ2-2 TRBV5-4 TGTGCCAGCAGCCCTCCGAGGTCCGGGGAGCTGTTTTTT CASSPPRSGELFF
- once TRBJ1-1 TRBV7-3 TGTGCCAGCGGGCGCACCATGAACACTGAAGCTTTCTTT CASGRTMNTEAFF
- - TRBJ1-2 TRBV6-5 TGTGCCAGCAGCCAGAAGAACTATGGCTACACCTTC CASSQKNYGYTF
TRBD1 - TRBJ2-5 TRBV18 TGTGCCAGCTCAGTACAGGGGAGAGAGACCCAGTACTTC CASSVQGRETQYF
TRBD1 - TRBJ1-1 TRBV19 TGTGCCAGTAGTATAACAGGGGGCACTGAAGCTTTCTTT CASSITGGTEAFF